Following are 16 T cell receptor beta chains from one sample sequenced in a study of blood T cell repertoires in COVID-19. Assay used: immunoSEQ multiplex PCR; TCRdb lists only in-frame clones, some missing. The table records 250,000 to 300,000 clones, about 89% of them present only once. Sequencing used PBMCs or T cells enriched from blood (not recorded which). The receptor source for this set is a woman aged 35 to 49 who had recovered from COVID-19.

The chain joins TRBV5-1 to TRBJ2-1; the D is unclear. Trimming took off 5 bases at V and 3 bases at J, with 12 bases between the two ends. The CDR3 length is 14 residues. In germline, CDR1 is SGHRS, CDR2 YFSETQ. As DNA, the CDR3 is TGCGCCAGCAGGGTGGAGATTTTCTACAATGAGCAGTTCTTC. Protein: CASRVEIFYNEQFF.

This rearrangement joins TRBV5-8 to TRBJ2-3; 9 bases are shared with TRBD2. This CDR3 spans 16 amino acids. Trimming cost V 4 bases and J 0 bases; bases outside gene matches: 6. Germline V CDR1 and CDR2: SGHTS, YDEGEE. CDR3 nucleotide sequence: TGTGCCAGCAGCCACCGACTAGCGGCTAGCACAGATACGCAGTATTTT. This codes for CASSHRLAASTDTQYF.

The chain is built from TRBV6-2 or TRBV6-3 and TRBJ2-7, with 7 nucleotides matching TRBD1. The CDR3 contains 17 residues. Looked up from germline, CDR1 is MNHEY and CDR2 is SVGEGT. Unmatched junction bases numbered 14, after V lost 4 bases and J lost 2 bases. The CDR3 DNA is TGTGCCAGCAGTTGGGCGTCAACAGGGGCCAGGACCTACGAGCAGTACTTC. Translating it yields CASSWASTGARTYEQYF.

The V and J genes are TRBV5-1 and TRBJ1-1, with a possible D match to TRBD1 (5 bases). CDR1 and CDR2 from the germline V gene are SGHRS and YFSETQ. Trimming shortened V by 0 bases and J by 3 bases, and 9 bases separated the two germline ends. The CDR3 spans 14 residues. The CDR3 nucleotides read TGCGCCAGCAGCTTGGCCCGGGGGGACACTGAAGCTTTCTTT. It yields the protein CASSLARGDTEAFF.

The rearrangement uses TRBV5-5 and TRBJ1-4; D may be TRBD1 (6 bases). The V gene lost 2 bases and the J gene lost 5 bases, with 10 bases spanning the gap. Germline V gives CDR1 SGHKS, CDR2 YYEKEE (reference sequence). The CDR3 is 14 amino acids. CDR3 amino acids: CASSFQGFNEKLFF. The CDR3 DNA is TGTGCCAGCAGCTTCCAGGGGTTCAATGAAAAACTGTTTTTT.

The chain couples TRBV5-1 to TRBJ2-2, with 11 bases aligning to TRBD1. CDR1 is SGHRS and CDR2 is YFSETQ in the germline V gene. V trimming: 4 bases; J trimming: 6 bases; junction bases outside the gene matches: 5. CDR3 length: 15 residues. CDR3 nucleotides: TGCGCCAGCAGCCTCGGGACAGGGGGGGCCGGGGAGCTGTTTTTT. Translating gives CASSLGTGGAGELFF.

This chain uses TRBV7-2 with TRBJ2-7; the match to TRBD1 covers 10 bases. Germline V lookup: CDR1 SGHTA, CDR2 FQGNSA. This CDR3 spans 14 amino acids. Germline trimming cut 4 bases from V and 7 bases from J; bases unmatched to any gene: 7. CDR3 sequence: CASSSGQGSWEQYF. CDR3 in DNA: TGTGCCAGCAGCTCGGGACAGGGGTCGTGGGAGCAGTACTTC.

The chain is built from TRBV30 and TRBJ2-3; 9 bases map to TRBD2. Germline loops: CDR1 GTSNPN, CDR2 SVGIG (reference sequence). J gave up 0 bases and V 0 bases, and 10 bases lay outside the gene matches. There are 18 residues in the CDR3. The CDR3 reads CAWSVKLGSGRSTDTQYF. DNA for the CDR3: TGTGCCTGGAGTGTAAAACTCGGGAGCGGGAGGAGCACAGATACGCAGTATTTT.

The chain uses TRBV21-1 and TRBJ1-2; TRBD1 was called by the table and not checked on the DNA. TRBV21-1 is listed as a pseudogene. The CDR3 runs 11 residues. The CDR3 region is CATPQGDGYTF. The CDR3 DNA reads TGTGCCACACCCCAGGGGGATGGCTACACCTTC.

The rearrangement joins TRBV5-6 to TRBJ2-5, with 8 bases matching TRBD2. CDR1 and CDR2 from the germline V gene are SGHDT and YYEEEE. This CDR3 has 16 residues. Germline trimming cut 0 bases from V and 4 bases from J; bases unmatched to any gene: 8. CDR3 protein: CASSLAYRGGPETQYF. As DNA, the CDR3 is TGTGCCAGCAGCTTGGCCTATCGGGGGGGCCCAGAGACCCAGTACTTC.

The chain is built from TRBV19 and TRBJ1-2, with 7 bases lining up with TRBD1. This CDR3 is 12 amino acids long. Per germline, CDR1 LNHDA and CDR2 SQIVND (reference sequence). V shed 5 bases and J 5 bases; nucleotides not matched to a gene: 2. The CDR3 sequence: CASSQGQYGYTF. As DNA, the CDR3 is TGTGCCAGTAGTCAGGGACAGTATGGCTACACCTTC.

J is TRBJ1-2 and V is TRBV25-1, with D perhaps matching TRBD1 (6 bases). In germline, CDR1 is MGHDK, CDR2 SYGVNS. The CDR3 is 14 amino acids. The germline V and J ends were trimmed by 6 bases and 0 bases, with 11 bases remaining between them. The CDR3 protein is CASSRDNPNYGYTF. CDR3 nucleotide sequence: TGTGCCAGCAGCCGGGACAACCCTAACTATGGCTACACCTTC.

The gene calls are TRBV30 and TRBJ2-7, with 7 bases identical to TRBD1. Germline CDR1 reads GTSNPN; CDR2 reads SVGIG (reference sequence). With 0 bases clipped from V and 3 bases from J, the junction kept 8 bases outside the gene matches. This CDR3 comprises 15 residues. CDR3 DNA sequence: TGTGCCTGGAGTGTAGGGACAGCAAAGATCTACGAGCAGTACTTC. Translation: CAWSVGTAKIYEQYF.

CDR3 loop: CASSISGGADQPQHF. In nucleotides, the CDR3 is TGTGCCAGTAGTATTAGCGGGGGGGCTGACCAGCCCCAGCATTTT. The genes are TRBV19 and TRBJ1-5; D possibly corresponds to TRBD1 (6 bases). Looked up from germline, CDR1 is LNHDA and CDR2 is SQIVND (reference sequence). CDR3 length equals 15 residues. V was trimmed by 3 bases and J by 7 bases, leaving 16 bases between them. The full variable domain, its missing parts supplied by reference TRBV19 and TRBJ1-5, is DGGITQSPKYLFRKEGQNVTLSCEQNLNHDAMYWYRQDPGQGLRLIYYSQIVNDFQKGDIAEGYSVSREKKESFPLTVTSAQKNPTAFYLCASSISGGADQPQHFGDGTRLSIL.

The rearrangement links TRBV11-2 to TRBJ1-6; 8 bases fit TRBD1. The trim removed 4 bases at V and 9 bases at J, leaving 5 bases unmatched. Germline V gives CDR1 SGHAT, CDR2 FQNNGV. The CDR3 has 14 residues. The CDR3: CASSSGQESSPLHF. CDR3 DNA sequence: TGTGCCAGCAGCTCGGGACAGGAATCTTCACCCCTCCACTTT.

The genes are TRBV7-2 and TRBJ1-2; D is perhaps TRBD1 (6 bases). Germline values: CDR1 SGHTA, CDR2 FQGNSA. The CDR3 spans 14 residues. V dropped 5 bases and J dropped 5 bases, with 15 bases sitting between them. The CDR3 DNA is TGTGCCAGCAGCCTACGGGACAAGTTTTATGGCTACACCTTC. Translated: CASSLRDKFYGYTF. The entire variable domain, with the rest obtained from reference TRBV7-2 and TRBJ1-2, is as follows: GAGVSQSPSNKVTEKGKDVELRCDPISGHTALYWYRQSLGQGLEFLIYFQGNSAPDKSGLPSDRFSAERTGGSVSTLTIQRTQQEDSAVYLCASSLRDKFYGYTFGSGTRLTVV.